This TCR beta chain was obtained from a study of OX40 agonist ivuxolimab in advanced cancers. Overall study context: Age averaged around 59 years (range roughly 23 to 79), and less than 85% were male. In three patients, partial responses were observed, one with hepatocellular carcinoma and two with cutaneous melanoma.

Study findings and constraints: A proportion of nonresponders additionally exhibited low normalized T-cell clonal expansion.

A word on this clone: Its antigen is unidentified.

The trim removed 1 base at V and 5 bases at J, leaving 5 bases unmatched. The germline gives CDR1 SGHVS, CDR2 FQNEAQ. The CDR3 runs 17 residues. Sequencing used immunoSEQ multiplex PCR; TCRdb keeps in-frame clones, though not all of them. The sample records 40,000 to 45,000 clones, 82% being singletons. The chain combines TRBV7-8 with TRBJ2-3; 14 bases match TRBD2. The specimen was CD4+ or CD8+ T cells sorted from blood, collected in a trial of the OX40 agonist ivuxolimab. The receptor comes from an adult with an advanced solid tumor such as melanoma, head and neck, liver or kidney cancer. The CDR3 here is CASSLVRLAGGIDTQYF. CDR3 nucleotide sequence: TGTGCCAGCAGCTTAGTGAGACTAGCGGGGGGGATAGATACGCAGTATTTT.